A selection of T cell receptor beta chains follows, all from one sample in a study of T cells in Graves' hyperthyroidism and ophthalmopathy. TCRdb reprocessed the multiplex PCR reads with MiXCR, giving one entry per CDR3 protein. The repertoire includes nearly 250,000 distinct CDR3 sequences, approximately 25% of them detected once, and roughly 32% sits in the top ten. Sequenced sample: blood. These receptors all stem from a woman aged 40 to 50 with Graves' ophthalmopathy. Each CDR3 is given with its conserved first and last residue. D genes are given only for firm matches. Expanded clones get a size class; other rows say once, few or many, or leave the size out.

J gene: TRBJ2-5; clone size: many; V gene: TRBV25-1; D gene: .; CDR3 DNA: TGTGCCAGCAGTGAACACGGGACTGTCCAAGAGACCCAGTACTTC; CDR3 protein: CASSEHGTVQETQYF
J gene: TRBJ1-6; clone size: .; V gene: TRBV19; D gene: .; CDR3 DNA: TGTGCCAGTACTACTAGCCCGGGACGGTCTAATTCACCCCTCCACTTT; CDR3 protein: CASTTSPGRSNSPLHF
J gene: TRBJ2-2; clone size: many; V gene: TRBV19; D gene: .; CDR3 DNA: TGTGCCAGTAGTAAAACCCAGGGGTCAGGGGAGCTGTTTTTT; CDR3 protein: CASSKTQGSGELFF
J gene: TRBJ1-2; clone size: many; V gene: TRBV9; D gene: .; CDR3 DNA: TGTGCCAGCAGCGGAAGCCCCAGGCAGGGTAACTATGGCTACACCTTC; CDR3 protein: CASSGSPRQGNYGYTF
J gene: TRBJ1-1; clone size: few; V gene: TRBV12-3/TRBV12-4; D gene: .; CDR3 DNA: TGTGCCAGCACCCTGCTCGGCAGAGAAGCTTTCTTT; CDR3 protein: CASTLLGREAFF
J gene: TRBJ2-6; clone size: many; V gene: TRBV25-1; D gene: .; CDR3 DNA: TGTGCCAGCAGTGATAGTGGGGCCAACGTCCTGACTTTC; CDR3 protein: CASSDSGANVLTF
J gene: TRBJ1-2; clone size: many; V gene: TRBV20-1; D gene: .; CDR3 DNA: TGCAGTGCTAGAGATATGGGACAACCGTTTTGGGGCTACACCTTC; CDR3 protein: CSARDMGQPFWGYTF
J gene: TRBJ1-2; clone size: many; V gene: TRBV28; D gene: .; CDR3 DNA: TGTGCCAGCAGTTTCGGTCCTATCTATGGCTACACCTTC; CDR3 protein: CASSFGPIYGYTF
J gene: TRBJ2-4; clone size: many; V gene: TRBV28; D gene: .; CDR3 DNA: TGTGCCAGCAGTTTGGTAGCCGGAAACATTCAGTACTTC; CDR3 protein: CASSLVAGNIQYF
J gene: TRBJ2-5; clone size: many; V gene: TRBV19; D gene: .; CDR3 DNA: TGTGCCAGTAGTATAGTCTGGGGAGAGACCCAGTACTTC; CDR3 protein: CASSIVWGETQYF
J gene: TRBJ1-6; clone size: many; V gene: TRBV30; D gene: .; CDR3 DNA: TGTGCCTGGAGTTTACCCGTTAATTCACCCCTCCACTTT; CDR3 protein: CAWSLPVNSPLHF
J gene: TRBJ2-7; clone size: .; V gene: TRBV12-3/TRBV12-4; D gene: TRBD2; CDR3 DNA: TGTGCCAGCACCCCTGGGGTAGCGGGAGTGGGGCACGAGCAGTACTTC; CDR3 protein: CASTPGVAGVGHEQYF
J gene: TRBJ2-5; clone size: many; V gene: TRBV28; D gene: .; CDR3 DNA: TGTGCCAGCGGAAGCGGGGGGACAGGGGAGACCCAGTACTTC; CDR3 protein: CASGSGGTGETQYF
J gene: TRBJ2-7; clone size: .; V gene: TRBV6-1; D gene: .; CDR3 DNA: TGTGCCAGTCCCGTCGTTCCCTACGAGCAGTACTTC; CDR3 protein: CASPVVPYEQYF
J gene: TRBJ2-5; clone size: few; V gene: TRBV6-2/TRBV6-3; D gene: .; CDR3 DNA: TGTGCCAGCAGTCAGCCGGACCAAGGAGAGACCCAGTACTTC; CDR3 protein: CASSQPDQGETQYF
J gene: TRBJ2-6; clone size: many; V gene: TRBV27; D gene: .; CDR3 DNA: TGTGCCAGCAGAGCCTGGGGGCAGGGCTCCGGCTCTGGGGCCAACGTCCTGACTTTC; CDR3 protein: CASRAWGQGSGSGANVLTF
J gene: TRBJ2-2; clone size: .; V gene: TRBV5-1; D gene: .; CDR3 DNA: TGCGCCAGCAGGGTACAGGGATGGAACGGGGAGCTGTTTTTT; CDR3 protein: CASRVQGWNGELFF
J gene: TRBJ2-2; clone size: many; V gene: TRBV19; D gene: .; CDR3 DNA: TGTGCCAGTAGTATAACGGGGCGGGGTACGAACACCGGGGAGCTGTTTTTT; CDR3 protein: CASSITGRGTNTGELFF
J gene: TRBJ1-6; clone size: few; V gene: TRBV20-1; D gene: .; CDR3 DNA: TGCAGTGCTAGAGACACTCTCCGGGGGCAGCAAAATTCACCCCTCCACTTT; CDR3 protein: CSARDTLRGQQNSPLHF
J gene: TRBJ2-7; clone size: many; V gene: TRBV28; D gene: .; CDR3 DNA: TGTGCCAGCAGGGGAGGTAGGGACGCCTACGAGCAGTACTTC; CDR3 protein: CASRGGRDAYEQYF
J gene: TRBJ2-4; clone size: many; V gene: TRBV27; D gene: .; CDR3 DNA: TGTGCCAGCAGCTCTTACACTGGGGACATTCAGTACTTC; CDR3 protein: CASSSYTGDIQYF
J gene: TRBJ2-7; clone size: many; V gene: TRBV12-3/TRBV12-4; D gene: .; CDR3 DNA: TGTGCCAGCAGCCACCCGACACTGAAAAGGGGCGAGCAGTACTTC; CDR3 protein: CASSHPTLKRGEQYF
J gene: TRBJ2-3; clone size: many; V gene: TRBV29-1; D gene: TRBD1; CDR3 DNA: TGCAGCGTTGGACAGGGTGGGGATACGCAGTATTTT; CDR3 protein: CSVGQGGDTQYF
J gene: TRBJ1-5; clone size: many; V gene: TRBV7-8; D gene: TRBD1; CDR3 DNA: TGTGCCACTCAACCTGGACAGGGGGGTAATAGCAATCAGCCCCAGCATTTT; CDR3 protein: CATQPGQGGNSNQPQHF
J gene: TRBJ2-7; clone size: many; V gene: TRBV29-1; D gene: .; CDR3 DNA: TGCAGCGCCAAGGGGGGGAGTTTAGACGAGCAGTACTTC; CDR3 protein: CSAKGGSLDEQYF
J gene: TRBJ1-1; clone size: .; V gene: TRBV11-1; D gene: TRBD1; CDR3 DNA: TGTGCCAGCAGCCCTACAGGGGCGGAATTGGCTTTCTTT; CDR3 protein: CASSPTGAELAFF
J gene: TRBJ2-4; clone size: many; V gene: TRBV6-5; D gene: .; CDR3 DNA: TGTGCCAGCAGCCTCGATGAATGGCAGGAGAGTCACATTCAGTACTTC; CDR3 protein: CASSLDEWQESHIQYF
J gene: TRBJ2-2; clone size: many; V gene: TRBV6-5; D gene: .; CDR3 DNA: TGTGCCATGACGGACGGGAACACCGGGGAGCTGTTTTTT; CDR3 protein: CAMTDGNTGELFF
J gene: TRBJ1-2; clone size: many; V gene: TRBV4-1; D gene: .; CDR3 DNA: TGCGCCAGCAGTCCCAGGGATTTTGATGGCTACACCTTC; CDR3 protein: CASSPRDFDGYTF
J gene: TRBJ2-7; clone size: .; V gene: TRBV20-1; D gene: TRBD1; CDR3 DNA: TGCAGTGCTAGACAAACAGGGGGCTACGAGCAGTACTTC; CDR3 protein: CSARQTGGYEQYF
J gene: TRBJ2-5; clone size: .; V gene: TRBV10-3; D gene: .; CDR3 DNA: TGTGCCATCAGTGACCCCCTGTACCAAGAGACCCAGTACTTC; CDR3 protein: CAISDPLYQETQYF
J gene: TRBJ1-1; clone size: .; V gene: TRBV7-3; D gene: TRBD1; CDR3 DNA: TGTGCCAGCAGCCCCCGGACAGGGGGCACGACTGAAGCTTTCTTT; CDR3 protein: CASSPRTGGTTEAFF
J gene: TRBJ2-7; clone size: many; V gene: TRBV6-5; D gene: TRBD1; CDR3 DNA: TGTGCCAGCAGTTACTCGATGAGGACAGGCGAGCAGTACTTC; CDR3 protein: CASSYSMRTGEQYF
J gene: TRBJ2-7; clone size: .; V gene: TRBV6-1; D gene: TRBD2; CDR3 DNA: TGTGCCAGCCGCCTTCTGACTAGCGGGAGGAACGAGCAGTACTTC; CDR3 protein: CASRLLTSGRNEQYF
J gene: TRBJ2-7; clone size: .; V gene: TRBV3-1; D gene: TRBD1; CDR3 DNA: TGTGCCAGCAGCCAAGGGGGGACAGGGACCTACGAGCAGTACTTC; CDR3 protein: CASSQGGTGTYEQYF
J gene: TRBJ1-2; clone size: many; V gene: TRBV28; D gene: .; CDR3 DNA: TGTGCCAGCAGTCCACCAGGGGTCAACCACTGGGGCTACACCTTC; CDR3 protein: CASSPPGVNHWGYTF
J gene: TRBJ1-5; clone size: many; V gene: TRBV19; D gene: .; CDR3 DNA: TGTGCCAGTAGTAGCTCAGGGACTAGCAATCAGCCCCAGCATTTT; CDR3 protein: CASSSSGTSNQPQHF